This TCR beta chain was documented in a study of blood T cell repertoires in COVID-19. The data were produced by immunoSEQ multiplex PCR, yet TCRdb's version contains in-frame clones alone and is incomplete. The sample consists of tens of thousands of clones, about 80% of them appearing once. Specimen: peripheral blood. The origin of this receptor is a human donor in a cohort sampled during active COVID-19.

The CDR3 region is CSHRNHEQYF. CDR3 nucleotide sequence: TGCAGCCACAGGAACCACGAGCAGTACTTC. The chain joins TRBV20-1 to TRBJ2-7; the D gene is possibly TRBD1 (5 bases). Germline values: CDR1 DFQATT, CDR2 SNEGSKA (reference sequence). There are 10 residues in the CDR3.